Below are 24 T cell receptor beta chains sequenced from a single sample in a study of blood T cell repertoires in COVID-19. Profiled with immunoSEQ multiplex PCR; TCRdb holds only in-frame clones, not every one. This sample yields 100,000 to 150,000 clones, of which about 89% are seen a single time; approximately 4% belongs to the top ten. Sequencing was carried out using peripheral blood. The receptors originated from a woman in her sixties with acute or convalescent COVID-19.

The chain is built from TRBV29-1 and TRBJ2-5; D gene uncertain. The V and J ends lost 3 bases and 5 bases respectively, with 7 bases between them. Germline CDR1 reads SQVTM; CDR2 reads ANQGSEA. The CDR3 runs to 11 residues. This CDR3 is CSVDRVETQYF. CDR3 DNA: TGCAGCGTTGATCGGGTTGAGACCCAGTACTTC.

This chain links TRBV5-5 with TRBJ2-1; 7 bases match TRBD2. V shed 7 bases and J 7 bases; nucleotides not matched to a gene: 8. The CDR3 runs 13 residues. The V gene's germline CDR1 is SGHKS and CDR2 YYEKEE (reference sequence). CDR3 sequence reads: CASLAVSVNEQFF. CDR3 DNA sequence: TGTGCCAGCCTAGCGGTCTCAGTGAATGAGCAGTTCTTC.

This chain joins TRBV7-9 and TRBJ2-1; 10 nucleotides match TRBD2. J was trimmed by 5 bases and V by 5 bases; bases with no gene match: 15. The germline gives CDR1 SEHNR, CDR2 FQNEAQ (reference sequence). The CDR3 covers 18 residues. The CDR3 nucleotides read TGTGCCAGCAGCAGCCGGTTCCGGCTGACTAGCGGGCACAATGAGCAGTTCTTC. Protein: CASSSRFRLTSGHNEQFF. The full variable domain, completed using reference TRBV7-9 and TRBJ2-1, is DTGVSQNPRHKITKRGQNVTFRCDPISEHNRLYWYRQTLGQGPEFLTYFQNEAQLEKSRLLSDRFSAERPKGSFSTLEIQRTEQGDSAMYLCASSSRFRLTSGHNEQFFGPGTRLTVL.

This chain connects TRBV6-5 to TRBJ2-7; 10 bases agree with TRBD2. With V trimmed by 0 bases and J by 2 bases, 1 base remained unmatched. Germline V gives CDR1 MNHEY, CDR2 SVGAGI. The CDR3 has 15 residues. The CDR3 is CASSYSGTSAYEQYF. In DNA form, the CDR3 reads TGTGCCAGCAGTTACTCCGGGACTAGCGCCTACGAGCAGTACTTC.

The chain combines TRBV6-5 with TRBJ1-6, with 8 bases matching TRBD1. The CDR3 runs to 16 residues. J gave up 7 bases and V 4 bases, and 9 bases lay outside the gene matches. CDR1 is MNHEY and CDR2 is SVGAGI in the germline V gene. The CDR3 DNA follows: TGTGCCAGCAGTTTTACCGGGACAGGTGGCAATTCACCCCTCCACTTT. Translation gives CASSFTGTGGNSPLHF.

The gene calls are TRBV28 and TRBJ2-7; the match to TRBD1 covers 7 bases. CDR1 is MDHEN and CDR2 is SYDVKM in the germline V gene. V lost 0 bases to trimming and J lost 1 base; unmatched junction nucleotides: 6. The CDR3 is 16 residues long. Here the CDR3 reads CASSLWGPGQSYEQYF. The CDR3 coding sequence is TGTGCCAGCAGTTTATGGGGACCGGGACAGTCCTACGAGCAGTACTTC.

This rearrangement joins TRBV19 to TRBJ1-4; the D gene is possibly TRBD1 (6 bases). V lost 1 base to trimming and J lost 7 bases, with 7 bases between them. This CDR3 comprises 13 residues. Looked up from germline, CDR1 is LNHDA and CDR2 is SQIVND (reference sequence). In nucleotides, the CDR3 is TGTGCCAGTAGTATAGGCAGGGGTGAAAAACTGTTTTTT. Its protein product is CASSIGRGEKLFF.

The V call is TRBV5-6, the J call TRBJ1-2; no firm D call. The CDR3 extends over 12 amino acids. V shed 1 base and J shed 4 bases, with 5 bases lying between them. The germline V gene has CDR1 SGHDT and CDR2 YYEEEE. CDR3 nucleotide sequence: TGTGCCAGCAGCTTGCAGTTCTATGGCTACACCTTC. Translated, it gives CASSLQFYGYTF.

The rearrangement uses TRBV6-5 and TRBJ2-1, with D perhaps matching TRBD2 (6 bases). Trimming left V 0 bases short and J 12 bases short, with 9 bases between. This CDR3 contains 12 residues. Germline-derived CDR1 and CDR2 are MNHEY and SVGAGI. In nucleotides, the CDR3 is TGTGCCAGCAGTTACTCTGGACTAACGCAGTTCTTC. Its translation: CASSYSGLTQFF.

The chain uses TRBV11-1 and TRBJ2-7, with 7 bases aligning to TRBD1. The CDR3 runs 16 residues. CDR1 and CDR2 (germline): SGHAT, FQDESV (reference sequence). Losses at the gene ends were 5 bases for V and 4 bases for J; bases not matched to a gene: 14. CDR3 loop: CASSHGRDRFFYEQYF. CDR3 DNA: TGTGCCAGCAGCCACGGACGGGACAGATTTTTTTACGAGCAGTACTTC.

Only a few counts were recorded for this clone. The chain combines TRBV3-1 (or the pseudogene TRBV3-2) with TRBJ2-1; TRBD2 agrees at 12 bases. This CDR3 comprises 15 residues. Trimming cost V 4 bases and J 13 bases; bases outside gene matches: 11. The germline CDR1 and CDR2 sequences are LGHDT and YNNKEL (reference sequence). CDR3 sequence (DNA): TGTGCCAGCAGCCCTCAGACTAGCGGGAGAAGCTTACAGTTCTTC. Protein: CASSPQTSGRSLQFF.

The chain employs TRBV13 and TRBJ2-1; 7 positions match TRBD2. Germline CDR1 PRHDT, CDR2 FYEKMQ (reference sequence). The ends lost 4 bases at V and 4 bases at J; junction bases unmatched: 13. The CDR3 runs to 17 residues. CDR3 residues: CASSSPGPSGNYNEQFF. The CDR3 DNA sequence: TGTGCCAGCAGCTCCCCCGGTCCTAGCGGAAATTACAATGAGCAGTTCTTC.

The chain couples TRBV28 to TRBJ1-2; D is unclear. The CDR3 is 14 residues long. Germline loops: CDR1 MDHEN, CDR2 SYDVKM. Trimming removed 5 bases from V and 0 bases from J, with 10 bases in between. This CDR3 reads CASSTDGANYGYTF. CDR3 coding DNA: TGTGCCAGCAGTACGGACGGGGCTAACTATGGCTACACCTTC.

J is TRBJ2-3 and V is TRBV6-6, with 7 bases identical to TRBD1. There are 15 residues in the CDR3. Germline V gene data show CDR1 as MNHNY and CDR2 as SVGAGI (reference sequence). With 2 bases clipped from V and 8 bases from J, the junction kept 10 bases outside the gene matches. CDR3 DNA sequence: TGTGCCAGCAGTTACGAAAAGGGGGCGCCAGGTACGCAGTATTTT. It encodes CASSYEKGAPGTQYF.

V and J are TRBV28 and TRBJ1-3; no firm D call. The V gene's germline CDR1 is MDHEN and CDR2 SYDVKM. The CDR3 contains 16 residues. Trimming removed 4 bases at V and 0 bases at J, with 13 bases between. In DNA, the CDR3 is TGTGCCAGCAGTTCGGCCGGAGTTTTCTCTGGAAACACCATATATTTT. It specifies CASSSAGVFSGNTIYF.

V gene TRBV9 combines with J gene TRBJ2-3; 9 nucleotides agree with TRBD2. The CDR3 has 16 amino acids. V dropped 3 bases and J dropped 2; count of bases not matched to a gene: 7. Per the germline V gene, CDR1 is SGDLS and CDR2 is YYNGEE. The CDR3 sequence is CASSALAGATTDTQYF. The CDR3 DNA sequence: TGTGCCAGCAGCGCGTTAGCGGGAGCTACCACAGATACGCAGTATTTT.

The chain is built from TRBV20-1 and TRBJ2-5, with 12 bases that match TRBD2. The trim removed 3 bases at V and 5 bases at J, leaving 10 bases unmatched. Germline CDR1 reads DFQATT; CDR2 reads SNEGSKA (reference sequence). The CDR3 length is 16 residues. In DNA, the CDR3 is TGCAGTGCTAGTCGACTAGCGGGAGAAGCAGATGAGACCCAGTACTTC. It encodes CSASRLAGEADETQYF.

The rearrangement links TRBV5-1 to TRBJ1-2, with D maybe TRBD1 (6 bases). V lost 0 bases, J lost 3 bases, and 12 bases lay in between. The CDR3 sequence is 15 residues long. CDR1 and CDR2 (germline): SGHRS, YFSETQ. The CDR3 DNA reads as TGCGCCAGCAGCTTGGAAGGCAGGGGCGACTATGGCTACACCTTC. It specifies CASSLEGRGDYGYTF.

V is TRBV16 and J is TRBJ1-1; D is uncertain. Germline lookup yields CDR1 KGHSY and CDR2 FQNENV. Trimming removed 4 bases at V and 0 bases at J, with 15 bases between. The CDR3 spans 16 residues. The CDR3, as DNA: TGTGCCAGCAGCCCACCCCCAACAGCCTTGAACACTGAAGCTTTCTTT. Translation: CASSPPPTALNTEAFF.

The chain links TRBV29-1 to TRBJ1-2, with 8 nucleotides matching TRBD1. There are 13 residues in the CDR3. V lost 2 bases, J lost 3 bases, and 2 bases stayed unmatched. Germline values: CDR1 SQVTM, CDR2 ANQGSEA. CDR3 in DNA: TGCAGCGTTGAACCGGGACAGGACTATGGCTACACCTTC. Its translation is CSVEPGQDYGYTF.

The rearrangement joins TRBV29-1 to TRBJ2-1; 8 nucleotides agree with TRBD2. The germline V gene has CDR1 SQVTM and CDR2 ANQGSEA. The CDR3 sequence is 12 residues long. The J segment lost 14 bases and the V segment lost 5 bases, leaving 11 bases of the junction unmatched. CDR3 protein: CSVFSGRAGEFF. In nucleotides, the CDR3 is TGCAGCGTTTTCTCCGGGAGGGCCGGGGAGTTCTTC.

The chain links TRBV20-1 to TRBJ1-1; D remains ambiguous. This CDR3 spans 11 amino acids. V dropped 6 bases and J dropped 11 bases, with 16 bases sitting between them. The germline gives CDR1 DFQATT, CDR2 SNEGSKA (reference sequence). Written as DNA, the CDR3 is TGCAGTGCCGAGCTAAGAACGTCGGCTTTCTTT. This sequence encodes CSAELRTSAFF.

This clone showed up just once. In nucleotides, the CDR3 is TGCGCCAGCAGCTTGGCCCGCGTGACAGGGGGGACTGAAGCTTTCTTT. Translating it yields CASSLARVTGGTEAFF. The chain employs TRBV5-1 and TRBJ1-1; 9 positions agree with TRBD1. V shed 0 bases and J 5 bases; nucleotides not matched to a gene: 8. Germline lookup yields CDR1 SGHRS and CDR2 YFSETQ. The CDR3 runs to 16 residues. Full variable domain (outside the CDR3, taken from reference TRBV5-1 and TRBJ1-1): KAGVTQTPRYLIKTRGQQVTLSCSPISGHRSVSWYQQTPGQGLQFLFEYFSETQRNKGNFPGRFSGRQFSNSRSEMNVSTLELGDSALYLCASSLARVTGGTEAFFGQGTRLTVV.

This clone appeared a few times. V and J are TRBV12-3 or TRBV12-4 and TRBJ2-7; 9 bases are a match to TRBD1. After removal of 5 bases from V and 7 bases from J, the junction contained 6 bases not matched to a gene. The CDR3 covers 13 residues. CDR3 DNA sequence: TGTGCCAGCAGTGAAGGGACAGGGTGGGAGCAGTACGTC. Translated: CASSEGTGWEQYV.